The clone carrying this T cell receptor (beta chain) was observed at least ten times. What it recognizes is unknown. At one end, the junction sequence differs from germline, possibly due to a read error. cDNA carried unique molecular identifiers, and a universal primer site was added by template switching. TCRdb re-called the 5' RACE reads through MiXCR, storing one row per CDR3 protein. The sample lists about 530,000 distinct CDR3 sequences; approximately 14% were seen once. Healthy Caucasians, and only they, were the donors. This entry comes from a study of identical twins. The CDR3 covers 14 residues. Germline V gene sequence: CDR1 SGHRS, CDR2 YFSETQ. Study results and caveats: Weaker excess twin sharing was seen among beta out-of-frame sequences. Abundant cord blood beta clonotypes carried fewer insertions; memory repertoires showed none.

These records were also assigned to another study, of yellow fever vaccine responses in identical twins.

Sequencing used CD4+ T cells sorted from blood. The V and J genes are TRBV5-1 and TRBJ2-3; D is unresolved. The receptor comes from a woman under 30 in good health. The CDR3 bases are TGTGCCAGCAGCTTAGCCCAGAGCACAGATACGCAGTATTTT. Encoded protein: CASSLAQSTDTQYF.